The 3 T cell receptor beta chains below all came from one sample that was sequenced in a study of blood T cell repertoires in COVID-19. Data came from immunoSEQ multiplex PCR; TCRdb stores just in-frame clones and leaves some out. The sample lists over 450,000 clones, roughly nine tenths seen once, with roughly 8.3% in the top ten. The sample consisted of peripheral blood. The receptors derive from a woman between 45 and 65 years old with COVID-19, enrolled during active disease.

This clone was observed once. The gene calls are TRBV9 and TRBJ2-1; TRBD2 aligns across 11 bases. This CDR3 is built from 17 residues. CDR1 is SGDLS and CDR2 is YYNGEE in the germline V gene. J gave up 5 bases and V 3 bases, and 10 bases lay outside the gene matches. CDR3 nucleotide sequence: TGTGCCAGCAGCGCAGGGCGGGGACTAGCGGAAGACAATGAGCAGTTCTTC. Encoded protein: CASSAGRGLAEDNEQFF.

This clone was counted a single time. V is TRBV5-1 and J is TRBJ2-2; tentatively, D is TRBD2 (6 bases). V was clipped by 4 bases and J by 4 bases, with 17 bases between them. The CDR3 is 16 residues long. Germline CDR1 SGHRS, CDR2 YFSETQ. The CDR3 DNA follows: TGCGCCAGCAGCCGAAGTGGGTGGAGGGTCACCGGGGAGCTGTTTTTT. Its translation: CASSRSGWRVTGELFF. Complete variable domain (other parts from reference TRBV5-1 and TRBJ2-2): KAGVTQTPRYLIKTRGQQVTLSCSPISGHRSVSWYQQTPGQGLQFLFEYFSETQRNKGNFPGRFSGRQFSNSRSEMNVSTLELGDSALYLCASSRSGWRVTGELFFGEGSRLTVL.

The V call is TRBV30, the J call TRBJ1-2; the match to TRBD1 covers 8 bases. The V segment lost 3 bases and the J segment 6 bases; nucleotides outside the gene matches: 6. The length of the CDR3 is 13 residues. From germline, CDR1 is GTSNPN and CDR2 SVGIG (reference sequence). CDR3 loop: CAWRITGGNGYTF. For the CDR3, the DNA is TGTGCCTGGAGAATCACAGGGGGTAATGGCTACACCTTC.